This TCR beta chain emerged from a study of T cells in Graves' hyperthyroidism and ophthalmopathy. The investigators amplified TCR beta CDR3 regions from RNA transcripts. The primer set for the first-round RT-PCR of the TCR CDR3 was HTBI. TCRdb reprocessed the multiplex PCR reads with MiXCR, giving one entry per CDR3 protein. The sample yields hundreds of thousands of distinct CDR3 sequences, about a fifth seen once. This CDR3 has 15 amino acids. Germline lookup yields CDR1 GTSNPN and CDR2 SVGIG (reference sequence). J lost 8 bases, V lost 3 bases, and 12 bases had no gene match. The clonotype was recovered from a man aged 30-40 years with Graves' ophthalmopathy. Sequenced input: blood. V and J are TRBV30 and TRBJ2-1; 8 nucleotides align to TRBD2. The CDR3 loop reads CAWSPGLARSYEQFF. CDR3 bases: TGTGCCTGGAGCCCTGGACTAGCAAGGTCGTATGAGCAGTTCTTC.